This TCR beta chain was profiled in a study of tumor-infiltrating lymphocytes in localized non-small cell lung cancer. Libraries were prepared by immunoSEQ multiplex PCR; TCRdb keeps only in-frame clonotypes and omits some of them. Altogether about 15,000 clones are present, 75% to 85% being singletons, with the ten largest covering around 10%. V was clipped by 0 bases and J by 3 bases, with 2 bases between them. The CDR3 length is 12 residues. The germline gives CDR1 SGDLS, CDR2 YYNGEE. This receptor was obtained from a human donor with non-small cell lung cancer. The sample comprised uninvolved lung tissue not adjacent to the tumor. J is TRBJ2-3 and V is TRBV9; D is unresolved. The CDR3 sequence is CASSVATDTQYF. The CDR3 DNA reads as TGTGCCAGCAGCGTAGCTACAGATACGCAGTATTTT.